This passage covers 5 T cell receptor beta chains from one sample sequenced in a study of blood T cell repertoires in COVID-19. The table came from immunoSEQ multiplex PCR; TCRdb's copy has only in-frame clones and leaves some out. Of tens of thousands of clones detected, 80% to 85% appear once; the ten largest clones hold around 4.1%. The source material was peripheral blood. The receptors originated from a woman aged 55-75 years with acute or convalescent COVID-19.

V gene TRBV6-1 combines with J gene TRBJ1-1; the D gene is possibly TRBD1 (6 bases). With 3 bases removed from V and 0 bases from J, the gap between germline ends came to 17 bases. The germline V gene encodes CDR1 MNHNS and CDR2 SASEGT. This CDR3 is 17 amino acids long. In nucleotides, the CDR3 is TGTGCCAGCAGTGACCGACAGGTTACGAGGGTGAACACTGAAGCTTTCTTT. Translating it yields CASSDRQVTRVNTEAFF.

The chain couples TRBV2 to TRBJ2-2; 9 bases align to TRBD1. CDR3 length: 18 residues. J was trimmed by 2 bases and V by 4 bases; bases with no gene match: 11. Germline lookup yields CDR1 SNHLY and CDR2 FYNNEI. CDR3 sequence (DNA): TGTGCCAGCAGTGGTTTTACAGGGGGCGAGCGTAACACCGGGGAGCTGTTTTTT. This gives the protein CASSGFTGGERNTGELFF.

This clone has a single count. V and J are TRBV2 and TRBJ2-5; D possibly corresponds to TRBD1 (5 bases). This CDR3 region has 14 residues. Germline V gives CDR1 SNHLY, CDR2 FYNNEI. Deletions cut 1 base from V and 4 bases from J, with 10 bases between. This CDR3 reads CASSEGQGGETQYF. The CDR3 DNA reads TGTGCCAGCAGTGAAGGCCAGGGCGGAGAGACCCAGTACTTC.

The chain links TRBV5-1 to TRBJ1-2; 8 nucleotides line up with TRBD1. Germline trimming cut 0 bases from V and 6 bases from J; bases unmatched to any gene: 7. Germline assignment: CDR1 SGHRS and CDR2 YFSETQ. CDR3 length: 15 amino acids. Here the CDR3 DNA reads TGCGCCAGCAGCTTGGCGGGGACAGGAGACCATGGCTACACCTTC. Translation gives CASSLAGTGDHGYTF.

This sequence joins TRBV11-2 and TRBJ1-1, with a possible D match to TRBD1 (5 bases). The CDR3 loop spans 14 amino acids. Trimming cost V 1 base and J 4 bases, with 10 bases left between them. Germline assignment: CDR1 SGHAT and CDR2 FQNNGV. CDR3 loop: CASSLVAGRTEAFF. CDR3 nucleotide sequence: TGTGCCAGCAGCTTAGTGGCGGGGCGCACTGAAGCTTTCTTT.